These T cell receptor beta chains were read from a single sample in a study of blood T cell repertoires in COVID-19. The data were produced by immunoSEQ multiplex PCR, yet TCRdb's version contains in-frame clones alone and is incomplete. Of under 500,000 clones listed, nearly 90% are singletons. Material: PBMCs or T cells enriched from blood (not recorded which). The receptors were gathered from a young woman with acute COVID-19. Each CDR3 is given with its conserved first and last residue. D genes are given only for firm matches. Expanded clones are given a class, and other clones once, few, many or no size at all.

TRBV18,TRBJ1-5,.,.,CASSSTNRDGLHF,TGTGCCAGCTCCTCAACGAACAGGGATGGGTTGCATTTT
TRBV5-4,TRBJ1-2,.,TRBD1,CASSYSDRGDGYTF,TGTGCCAGCAGCTACTCTGACAGGGGGGATGGCTACACCTTC
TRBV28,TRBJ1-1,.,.,CASSTSGEVTEAFF,TGTGCCAGCAGCACCTCCGGGGAAGTCACTGAAGCTTTCTTT
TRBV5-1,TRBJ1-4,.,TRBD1,CASSLGQSNEKLFF,TGCGCCAGCAGCCTGGGACAGAGTAATGAAAAACTGTTTTTT
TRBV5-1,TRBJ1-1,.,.,CASTLAENTEAFF,TGCGCCAGCACGCTCGCAGAGAACACTGAAGCTTTCTTT
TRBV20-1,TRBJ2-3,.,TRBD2,CSASVSGDRYSTDTQYF,TGCAGTGCTAGTGTTAGCGGGGACCGATATAGCACAGATACGCAGTATTTT
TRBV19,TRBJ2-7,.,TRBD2,CASSREGLLYEQYF,TGTGCCAGTAGTAGGGAGGGCCTACTCTACGAGCAGTACTTC
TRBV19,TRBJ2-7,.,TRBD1,CASSIRQGAYEQYF,TGTGCCAGTAGTATACGACAGGGGGCTTACGAGCAGTACTTC
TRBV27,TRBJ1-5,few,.,CASSPLTGNQPQHF,TGTGCCAGCAGTCCCCTGACAGGCAATCAGCCCCAGCATTTT
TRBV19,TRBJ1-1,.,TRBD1,CASSRQGFYTEAFF,TGTGCCAGTAGTAGACAGGGGTTCTACACTGAAGCTTTCTTT
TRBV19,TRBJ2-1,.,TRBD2,CASSISGRYNEQFF,TGTGCCAGTAGTATTAGCGGGAGGTACAATGAGCAGTTCTTC
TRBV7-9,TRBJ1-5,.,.,CASSLGQDNQPQHF,TGTGCCAGCAGCTTAGGACAGGACAATCAGCCCCAGCATTTT
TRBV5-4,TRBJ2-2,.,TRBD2,CASSRPGLAGGRTGELFF,TGTGCCAGCAGCCGTCCGGGACTAGCGGGGGGAAGGACCGGGGAGCTGTTTTTT
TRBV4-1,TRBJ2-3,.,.,CASSQQGWGTDTQYF,TGCGCCAGCAGCCAACAGGGTTGGGGCACAGATACGCAGTATTTT
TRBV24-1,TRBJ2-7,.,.,CATSDPDRRGHYEQYF,TGTGCCACCAGTGATCCTGACAGGAGGGGGCACTACGAGCAGTACTTC
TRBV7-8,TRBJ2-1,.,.,CASSLGQKNNEQFF,TGTGCCAGCAGCTTAGGACAGAAAAACAATGAGCAGTTCTTC
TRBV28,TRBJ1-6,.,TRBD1,CASRAGTGTSPLHF,TGTGCCAGCAGAGCCGGGACAGGGACCTCACCCCTCCACTTT
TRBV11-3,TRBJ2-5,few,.,CASSLTSKETQYF,TGTGCCAGCAGCTTGACATCAAAGGAGACCCAGTACTTC
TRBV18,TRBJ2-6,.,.,CASSPQYGHSGANVLTF,TGTGCCAGCTCACCTCAATACGGTCACTCTGGGGCCAACGTCCTGACTTTC
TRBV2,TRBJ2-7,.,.,CASSEGDYEQYF,TGTGCCAGCAGTGAAGGCGACTACGAGCAGTACTTC
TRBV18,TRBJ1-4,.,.,CASSPGAGVEKLFF,TGTGCCAGCTCACCAGGGGCAGGGGTCGAAAAACTGTTTTTT
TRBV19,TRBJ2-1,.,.,CASSNSGAQGDEQFF,TGTGCCAGTAGTAATTCGGGGGCCCAGGGGGATGAGCAGTTCTTC
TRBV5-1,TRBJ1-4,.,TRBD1,CASTPLGTGEKLFF,TGCGCCAGCACCCCTTTAGGGACAGGAGAAAAACTGTTTTTT
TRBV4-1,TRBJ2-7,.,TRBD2,CASSLTTSGSIYEQYF,TGCGCCAGCAGCCTTACAACTAGCGGGAGCATCTACGAGCAGTACTTC
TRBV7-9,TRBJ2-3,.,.,CASIPGGRVTQYF,TGTGCCAGCATCCCCGGCGGGCGGGTGACGCAGTATTTT
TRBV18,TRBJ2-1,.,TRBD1,CASSRAPGTGVANEQFF,TGTGCCAGCTCACGGGCCCCCGGGACAGGGGTAGCCAATGAGCAGTTCTTC
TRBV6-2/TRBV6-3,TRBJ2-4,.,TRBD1,CASSTDRGDAKNIQYF,TGTGCCAGCAGCACCGACAGGGGTGACGCCAAAAACATTCAGTACTTC
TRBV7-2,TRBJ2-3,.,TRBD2,CASSSTLAGGPDTQYF,TGTGCCAGCAGCTCGACACTAGCGGGGGGGCCAGATACGCAGTATTTT
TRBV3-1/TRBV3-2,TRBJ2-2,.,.,CASSQESGYTGELFF,TGTGCCAGCAGCCAAGAGAGCGGATACACCGGGGAGCTGTTTTTT
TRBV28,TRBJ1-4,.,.,CASHQGSYEKLFF,TGTGCCAGTCATCAGGGGTCGTATGAAAAACTGTTTTTT
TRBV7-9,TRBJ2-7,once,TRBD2,CASSLGLAGAWSSYEQYF,TGTGCCAGCAGCCTAGGACTAGCGGGAGCATGGAGCTCCTACGAGCAGTACTTC
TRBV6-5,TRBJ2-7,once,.,CASSYLWTQGYYEQYF,TGTGCCAGCAGTTACCTTTGGACCCAGGGGTACTACGAGCAGTACTTC
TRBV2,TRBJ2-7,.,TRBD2,CASSEGPRVGGRAVYEQYF,TGTGCCAGCAGTGAAGGCCCTCGAGTAGGTGGGAGGGCCGTGTACGAGCAGTACTTC
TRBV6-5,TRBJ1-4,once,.,CASSYSNGNEKLFF,TGTGCCAGCAGTTACTCGAACGGGAATGAAAAACTGTTTTTT
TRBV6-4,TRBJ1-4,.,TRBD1,CASRSQGASNEKLFF,TGTGCCAGCAGATCACAGGGGGCATCTAATGAAAAACTGTTTTTT
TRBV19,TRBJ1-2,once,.,CASSTFDRSEYGYTF,TGTGCCAGTAGTACCTTCGACAGGTCTGAATATGGCTACACCTTC
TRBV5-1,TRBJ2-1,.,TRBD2,CASSLTSGSYNEQFF,TGCGCCAGCAGCTTGACTAGCGGGAGTTACAATGAGCAGTTCTTC
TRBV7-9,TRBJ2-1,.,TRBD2,CASSYPGLEGNEQFF,TGTGCCAGCAGCTACCCGGGACTAGAAGGCAATGAGCAGTTCTTC
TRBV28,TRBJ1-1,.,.,CASSFRRGAGSTEAFF,TGTGCCAGCAGTTTTCGGAGAGGGGCGGGGAGCACTGAAGCTTTCTTT
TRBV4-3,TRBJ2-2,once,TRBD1,CASRQKLVDRTNTGELFF,TGCGCCAGCAGGCAAAAACTCGTGGACAGGACGAACACCGGGGAGCTGTTTTTT
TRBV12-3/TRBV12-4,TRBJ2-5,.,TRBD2,CASSPGGQETQYF,TGTGCCAGCAGCCCGGGGGGTCAAGAGACCCAGTACTTC
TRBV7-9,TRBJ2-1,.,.,CASSFDASRHEQFF,TGTGCCAGCAGCTTCGATGCCAGTCGCCATGAGCAGTTCTTC
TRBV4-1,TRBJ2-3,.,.,CASSQASGSTDTQYF,TGCGCCAGCAGCCAAGCGTCAGGTTCCACAGATACGCAGTATTTT
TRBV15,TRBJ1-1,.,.,CATSRDRGNTEAFF,TGTGCCACCAGCAGAGATCGGGGGAACACTGAAGCTTTCTTT
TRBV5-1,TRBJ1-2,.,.,CASSNQYYGYTF,TGCGCCAGCAGCAACCAGTACTATGGCTACACCTTC